The 22 T cell receptor beta chains presented below share a single source sample, sequenced in a study of control samples from healthy donors and cancer patients. Generated by immunoSEQ multiplex PCR, the TCRdb table keeps only in-frame clones and is missing some. The sample has 150,000 to 200,000 clones, 96% seen once. The sample was blood. Receptors originate from a woman aged 25 to 39 in good health.

The V gene is TRBV11-2, the J gene TRBJ2-5; 13 nucleotides match TRBD2. Germline CDR1 SGHAT, CDR2 FQNNGV. J gave up 5 bases and V 4 bases, and 10 bases lay outside the gene matches. The CDR3 covers 17 residues. The chain's CDR3 is CASSSRTSGREGETQYF. In DNA, the CDR3 is TGTGCCAGCAGCTCCCGGACTAGCGGGAGAGAAGGGGAGACCCAGTACTTC. Full variable domain (remainder filled in from reference TRBV11-2 and TRBJ2-5): EAGVAQSPRYKIIEKRQSVAFWCNPISGHATLYWYQQILGQGPKLLIQFQNNGVVDDSQLPKDRFSAERLKGVDSTLKIQPAKLEDSAVYLCASSSRTSGREGETQYFGPGTRLLVL.

J is TRBJ2-7 and V is TRBV3-1 (or the pseudogene TRBV3-2); 8 bases align to TRBD2. V lost 1 base to trimming and J lost 6 bases; unmatched junction nucleotides: 8. Per the germline V gene, CDR1 is LGHDT and CDR2 is YNNKEL (reference sequence). The CDR3 has 15 residues. This CDR3 reads CASSQVLAGPLEQYF. CDR3 sequence (DNA): TGTGCCAGCAGCCAAGTTTTAGCGGGACCCCTCGAGCAGTACTTC.

The chain is built from TRBV7-9 and TRBJ1-1; D is unresolved. CDR1 is SEHNR, CDR2 FQNEAQ, per germline (reference sequence). This CDR3 is built from 11 residues. The V and J ends lost 6 bases and 0 bases respectively, with 2 bases between them. The CDR3 region has the DNA TGTGCCAGCAGACTGAACACTGAAGCTTTCTTT. Translated, it gives CASRLNTEAFF.

The rearrangement uses TRBV30 and TRBJ1-4, with D uncertain. Germline V gene data show CDR1 as GTSNPN and CDR2 as SVGIG (reference sequence). Trimming shortened V by 1 base and J by 3 bases, and 9 bases separated the two germline ends. The CDR3 loop spans 14 amino acids. CDR3 loop: CAWSASAPNEKLFF. The DNA for the CDR3 is TGTGCCTGGAGTGCAAGCGCACCTAATGAAAAACTGTTTTTT.

CDR3 loop: CASSLVQNYGYTF. CDR3 nucleotide sequence: TGCGCCAGCAGCTTGGTTCAGAACTATGGCTACACCTTC. This chain connects TRBV5-1 to TRBJ1-2; D gene uncertain. CDR1 is SGHRS, CDR2 YFSETQ, per germline. This CDR3 spans 13 amino acids. V lost 0 bases, J lost 2 bases, and 5 bases lay in between.

This rearrangement joins TRBV2 to TRBJ2-7; D may be TRBD1 (5 bases). Germline CDR1 SNHLY, CDR2 FYNNEI. With 1 base removed from V and 4 bases from J, the gap between germline ends came to 11 bases. This CDR3 region has 14 residues. In nucleotides, the CDR3 is TGTGCCAGCAGTGAAGTGGGCCAGGGATACGAGCAGTACTTC. It specifies CASSEVGQGYEQYF. The complete variable domain, with remaining parts taken from reference TRBV2 and TRBJ2-7, reads EPEVTQTPSHQVTQMGQEVILRCVPISNHLYFYWYRQILGQKVEFLVSFYNNEISEKSEIFDDQFSVERPDGSNFTLKIRSTKLEDSAMYFCASSEVGQGYEQYFGPGTRLTVT.

This rearrangement joins TRBV7-8 to TRBJ2-7; 9 positions agree with TRBD2. V shed 1 base, J shed 3 bases, and the junction held 4 bases outside the gene matches. The CDR3 contains 15 residues. Per germline, CDR1 SGHVS and CDR2 FQNEAQ. The chain's CDR3 is CASSLGLAGNYEQYF. The CDR3 DNA reads TGTGCCAGCAGCTTAGGGCTAGCGGGGAACTACGAGCAGTACTTC.

J is TRBJ1-5 and V is TRBV5-1; 8 bases line up with TRBD1. Per germline, CDR1 SGHRS and CDR2 YFSETQ. V was pared by 4 bases and J by 4 bases, with 7 bases of the junction left unmatched. The length of the CDR3 is 15 residues. CDR3 region: CASSLQGAWNQPQHF. CDR3 nucleotide sequence: TGCGCCAGCAGCCTCCAGGGGGCCTGGAATCAGCCCCAGCATTTT.

This rearrangement joins TRBV9 to TRBJ1-1; the match to TRBD1 covers 9 bases. The ends lost 3 bases at V and 4 bases at J; junction bases unmatched: 7. This CDR3 has 15 amino acids. From germline, CDR1 is SGDLS and CDR2 YYNGEE. DNA for the CDR3: TGTGCCAGCAGCGAGGGGACAGGGCAGGGCACTGAAGCTTTCTTT. Its protein is CASSEGTGQGTEAFF. Variable domain in full (rest from reference TRBV9 and TRBJ1-1): DSGVTQTPKHLITATGQRVTLRCSPRSGDLSVYWYQQSLDQGLQFLIQYYNGEERAKGNILERFSAQQFPDLHSELNLSSLELGDSALYFCASSEGTGQGTEAFFGQGTRLTVV.

This clone showed up just a few times. J is TRBJ2-5 and V is TRBV11-2; D ambiguous. Trimming took 1 base from V and 2 from J, leaving 8 bases between them. The germline V gene encodes CDR1 SGHAT and CDR2 FQNNGV. The CDR3 spans 14 residues. CDR3 nucleotide sequence: TGTGCCAGCAGCTTAGGGCGGAGACAAGAGACCCAGTACTTC. This translates into CASSLGRRQETQYF.

This sequence joins TRBV3-1 (or the pseudogene TRBV3-2) and TRBJ1-1; D gene uncertain. Germline V gives CDR1 LGHDT, CDR2 YNNKEL (reference sequence). V was trimmed by 0 bases and J by 6 bases, leaving 2 bases between them. The CDR3 extends over 11 amino acids. The CDR3 DNA is TGTGCCAGCAGCCAAGAGGCTGAAGCTTTCTTT. Protein product: CASSQEAEAFF.

The genes are TRBV28 and TRBJ2-7; D unclear. Germline CDR1 MDHEN, CDR2 SYDVKM. Trimming left V 9 bases short and J 5 bases short, with 8 bases between. The length of the CDR3 is 10 residues. The CDR3 sequence: CASGPNEQYF. CDR3 coding DNA: TGTGCCAGTGGGCCTAACGAGCAGTACTTC.

The rearrangement uses TRBV3-1 (or the pseudogene TRBV3-2) and TRBJ2-5, with D perhaps matching TRBD1 (6 bases). The CDR3 has 13 residues. The germline gives CDR1 LGHDT, CDR2 YNNKEL (reference sequence). The germline V and J ends were trimmed by 4 bases and 6 bases, with 12 bases remaining between them. The CDR3 nucleotides read TGTGCCAGCAGCCTACGACAGGTGAAGACCCAGTACTTC. Translated: CASSLRQVKTQYF.

The rearrangement links TRBV28 to TRBJ1-6, with D unclear. Per germline, CDR1 MDHEN and CDR2 SYDVKM. The ends were cut back, 2 bases at V and 7 bases at J, with 12 bases in the middle. This CDR3 has 15 residues. The CDR3: CASSLNEGPNSPLHF. In DNA, the CDR3 is TGTGCCAGCAGTTTAAATGAGGGTCCGAATTCACCCCTCCACTTT.

The chain combines TRBV4-1 with TRBJ2-7; D might be TRBD2 (6 bases). V was trimmed by 4 bases and J by 5 bases, leaving 18 bases between them. CDR1 and CDR2 (germline): MGHRA, YSYEKL. This CDR3 contains 15 residues. The CDR3 loop is CASSLTGLDLDEQYF. CDR3 bases: TGCGCCAGCAGCCTGACGGGACTCGATCTCGACGAGCAGTACTTC.

V and J are TRBV11-2 and TRBJ2-7; TRBD2 agrees at 9 bases. With 0 bases clipped from V and 1 base from J, the junction kept 1 base outside the gene matches. The CDR3 covers 15 residues. CDR1 SGHAT and CDR2 FQNNGV come from the germline V gene. The chain's CDR3 is CASSLEAGGSYEQYF. As DNA, the CDR3 is TGTGCCAGCAGCTTAGAAGCGGGGGGTTCCTACGAGCAGTACTTC. Supplemented by reference TRBV11-2 and TRBJ2-7, the full variable domain reads EAGVAQSPRYKIIEKRQSVAFWCNPISGHATLYWYQQILGQGPKLLIQFQNNGVVDDSQLPKDRFSAERLKGVDSTLKIQPAKLEDSAVYLCASSLEAGGSYEQYFGPGTRLTVT.

The V gene is TRBV5-1, the J gene TRBJ1-2; unclear D gene. Trimming left V 4 bases short and J 1 base short, with 11 bases between. This CDR3 comprises 14 residues. Germline loops: CDR1 SGHRS, CDR2 YFSETQ. CDR3 region: CASSATTGNYGYTF. CDR3 in DNA: TGCGCCAGCAGCGCAACGACGGGTAACTATGGCTACACCTTC.

V usage is TRBV6-6 and J usage is TRBJ2-3; 8 bases match TRBD2. Germline V lookup: CDR1 MNHNY, CDR2 SVGAGI (reference sequence). CDR3 length: 16 residues. J lost 0 bases, V lost 2 bases, and 4 bases had no gene match. The CDR3 region is CASSYRSGSSTDTQYF. As DNA, the CDR3 is TGTGCCAGCAGTTACCGCAGCGGGAGTAGCACAGATACGCAGTATTTT.

The chain links TRBV9 to TRBJ1-1; D gene ambiguous. Per germline, CDR1 SGDLS and CDR2 YYNGEE. The CDR3 loop spans 14 amino acids. Trimming left V 0 bases short and J 6 bases short, with 12 bases between. The CDR3 loop reads CASSVATEPPEAFF. The CDR3 DNA is TGTGCCAGCAGCGTAGCAACAGAGCCCCCTGAAGCTTTCTTT.

The CDR3 spells CASSKVSPPWVKPQHF. CDR3 DNA: TGTGCCAGCAGCAAAGTAAGCCCGCCCTGGGTTAAGCCCCAGCATTTT. The chain couples TRBV21-1 to TRBJ1-5. TRBV21-1 has pseudogene status. This CDR3 spans 16 amino acids.

The chain links TRBV10-3 to TRBJ2-3; 9 bases fit TRBD2. The ends lost 2 bases at V and 5 bases at J; junction bases unmatched: 5. Germline V gene sequence: CDR1 ENHRY, CDR2 SYGVKD. This CDR3 has 15 residues. The CDR3 DNA is TGTGCCATCAGTGAGACTAGCGGGTTACAAGATACGCAGTATTTT. Amino acids: CAISETSGLQDTQYF.

The chain carries TRBV7-9 and TRBJ2-5; D gene uncertain. Trimming took off 7 bases at V and 1 base at J, with 7 bases between the two ends. Germline CDR1 and CDR2: SEHNR and FQNEAQ (reference sequence). This CDR3 has 12 residues. The CDR3 region is CASTFPQETQYF. The CDR3 nucleotides read TGTGCCAGCACCTTCCCCCAAGAGACCCAGTACTTC.